These T cell receptor beta chains were read from a single sample in a study of OX40 agonist ivuxolimab in advanced cancers. Clones were read by immunoSEQ multiplex PCR, and TCRdb kept only the in-frame ones, dropping some. The sample contains about 100,000 clones, over 75% of which appear only once. The specimen was CD4+ or CD8+ T cells sorted from blood, collected in a trial of the OX40 agonist ivuxolimab. Receptors originate from an adult with an advanced solid tumor such as melanoma, head and neck, liver or kidney cancer. CDR3s include the opening cysteine and the closing phenylalanine or tryptophan. The order of the fields is V gene, J gene, clone size, D gene, CDR3 protein, CDR3 DNA. A D gene is named only where the DNA matches it firmly. Size is stated for part of the rows, as once, few or many counts, or as a class when the clone is expanded.

v_gene: TRBV7-2
j_gene: TRBJ1-2
abundance: NA
d_gene: NA
CDR3aa: CASSGNAQHYGYTF
CDR3nt: TGTGCCAGCAGCGGTAATGCGCAGCACTATGGCTACACCTTC

v_gene: TRBV30
j_gene: TRBJ1-1
abundance: NA
d_gene: NA
CDR3aa: CARSTGLNTEAFF
CDR3nt: TGTGCCCGGTCCACCGGACTGAACACTGAAGCTTTCTTT

v_gene: TRBV19
j_gene: TRBJ1-5
abundance: NA
d_gene: NA
CDR3aa: CASSDGDQPQHF
CDR3nt: TGTGCCAGTAGTGATGGAGATCAGCCCCAGCATTTT

v_gene: TRBV19
j_gene: TRBJ2-3
abundance: once
d_gene: NA
CDR3aa: CASSMGLGGSGGRTQYF
CDR3nt: TGTGCCAGTAGTATGGGGCTGGGGGGAAGCGGTGGGCGTACGCAGTATTTT

v_gene: TRBV29-1
j_gene: TRBJ2-1
abundance: NA
d_gene: NA
CDR3aa: CSVTRVAAEEQFF
CDR3nt: TGCAGCGTTACCAGGGTAGCGGCAGAGGAGCAGTTCTTC

v_gene: TRBV9
j_gene: TRBJ2-2
abundance: NA
d_gene: NA
CDR3aa: CASSVDGTTIGELFF
CDR3nt: TGTGCCAGCAGCGTAGATGGGACAACCATAGGGGAGCTGTTTTTT

v_gene: TRBV27
j_gene: TRBJ1-5
abundance: NA
d_gene: TRBD1
CDR3aa: CASSIGTGGNQPQHF
CDR3nt: TGTGCCAGCAGTATAGGGACAGGGGGCAATCAGCCCCAGCATTTT

v_gene: TRBV6-5
j_gene: TRBJ2-7
abundance: NA
d_gene: NA
CDR3aa: CASSGFYEQYF
CDR3nt: TGTGCCAGCAGTGGTTTCTACGAGCAGTACTTC

v_gene: TRBV6-6
j_gene: TRBJ2-2
abundance: NA
d_gene: NA
CDR3aa: CASSLVNPNTGELFF
CDR3nt: TGTGCCAGCAGTTTAGTCAACCCGAACACCGGGGAGCTGTTTTTT

v_gene: TRBV19
j_gene: TRBJ2-1
abundance: NA
d_gene: TRBD1
CDR3aa: CASSQTGPRNNEQFF
CDR3nt: TGTGCCAGTAGCCAGACAGGGCCGAGGAACAATGAGCAGTTCTTC

v_gene: TRBV6-4
j_gene: TRBJ2-1
abundance: NA
d_gene: NA
CDR3aa: CASSGSLGVNEQFF
CDR3nt: TGTGCCAGCAGTGGGAGCCTAGGGGTCAATGAGCAGTTCTTC

v_gene: TRBV19
j_gene: TRBJ2-4
abundance: few
d_gene: NA
CDR3aa: CASSPQTGHIQYF
CDR3nt: TGTGCCAGTAGTCCCCAGACAGGCCACATTCAGTACTTC

v_gene: TRBV5-1
j_gene: TRBJ1-1
abundance: NA
d_gene: NA
CDR3aa: CASSLNPSGGSEAFF
CDR3nt: TGCGCCAGCAGCTTGAACCCGTCCGGGGGGTCTGAAGCTTTCTTT

v_gene: TRBV27
j_gene: TRBJ1-2
abundance: NA
d_gene: TRBD1
CDR3aa: CASTQDRGRGYTF
CDR3nt: TGTGCCAGCACCCAAGACAGGGGGCGCGGCTACACCTTC

v_gene: TRBV5-1
j_gene: TRBJ2-3
abundance: few
d_gene: TRBD1
CDR3aa: CASSPGQVVDTQYF
CDR3nt: TGCGCCAGCAGCCCGGGACAGGTAGTAGATACGCAGTATTTT

v_gene: TRBV30
j_gene: TRBJ2-7
abundance: NA
d_gene: NA
CDR3aa: CAWSTGPYEQYF
CDR3nt: TGTGCCTGGAGTACGGGACCCTACGAGCAGTACTTC

v_gene: TRBV14
j_gene: TRBJ2-5
abundance: NA
d_gene: TRBD2
CDR3aa: CASSHGTSGGHRHF
CDR3nt: TGTGCCAGCAGCCACGGGACTAGCGGGGGGCATCGTCACTTC

v_gene: TRBV29-1
j_gene: TRBJ1-5
abundance: NA
d_gene: NA
CDR3aa: CSVGLGAGGQPQHF
CDR3nt: TGCAGCGTTGGATTGGGGGCTGGAGGACAGCCCCAGCATTTT

v_gene: TRBV10-2
j_gene: TRBJ2-5
abundance: NA
d_gene: TRBD2
CDR3aa: CASRHGGAEKETQYF
CDR3nt: TGCGCCAGCAGGCACGGGGGGGCGGAAAAAGAGACCCAGTACTTC

v_gene: TRBV30
j_gene: TRBJ1-6
abundance: few
d_gene: NA
CDR3aa: CAWTVLSGNSPLHF
CDR3nt: TGTGCCTGGACCGTGCTTAGTGGTAATTCACCCCTCCACTTT

v_gene: TRBV5-1
j_gene: TRBJ2-3
abundance: once
d_gene: TRBD2
CDR3aa: CASAPRLAGDTQYF
CDR3nt: TGCGCCAGCGCCCCCCGTCTAGCGGGGGATACGCAGTATTTT

v_gene: TRBV19
j_gene: TRBJ2-7
abundance: NA
d_gene: TRBD2
CDR3aa: CASRTQAGGPYEQYF
CDR3nt: TGTGCCAGTAGGACCCAAGCGGGAGGGCCCTACGAGCAGTACTTC

v_gene: TRBV5-1
j_gene: TRBJ1-1
abundance: NA
d_gene: NA
CDR3aa: CASSLGGPTEAFF
CDR3nt: TGCGCCAGCAGCTTGGGTGGGCCCACTGAAGCTTTCTTT

v_gene: TRBV28
j_gene: TRBJ2-2
abundance: NA
d_gene: TRBD2
CDR3aa: CASRPYRTSGRVSTGELFF
CDR3nt: TGTGCCAGCAGACCATATAGGACTAGCGGGAGGGTCAGCACCGGGGAGCTGTTTTTT

v_gene: TRBV10-1
j_gene: TRBJ2-5
abundance: few
d_gene: NA
CDR3aa: CASSSGLEGTQYF
CDR3nt: TGCGCCAGCAGTTCAGGGCTGGAGGGGACCCAGTACTTC

v_gene: TRBV4-1
j_gene: TRBJ1-2
abundance: few
d_gene: NA
CDR3aa: CASSQDGGRQGRGYTF
CDR3nt: TGCGCCAGCAGCCAAGATGGGGGCCGGCAGGGGAGAGGCTACACCTTC

v_gene: TRBV5-1
j_gene: TRBJ2-1
abundance: NA
d_gene: NA
CDR3aa: CASSPPRGSFYNEQFF
CDR3nt: TGCGCCAGCAGCCCCCCTCGTGGCTCTTTCTACAATGAGCAGTTCTTC

v_gene: TRBV28
j_gene: TRBJ1-2
abundance: NA
d_gene: TRBD1
CDR3aa: CASSLGGQANYGYTF
CDR3nt: TGTGCCAGCAGTTTAGGGGGACAGGCGAACTATGGCTACACCTTC

v_gene: TRBV28
j_gene: TRBJ2-1
abundance: NA
d_gene: NA
CDR3aa: CASSLGNPEQFF
CDR3nt: TGTGCCAGCAGTTTAGGGAATCCTGAGCAGTTCTTC

v_gene: TRBV18
j_gene: TRBJ1-1
abundance: NA
d_gene: NA
CDR3aa: CASSPIRGLSTEAFF
CDR3nt: TGTGCCAGCTCACCAATTCGTGGATTGAGCACTGAAGCTTTCTTT

v_gene: TRBV11-2
j_gene: TRBJ2-7
abundance: NA
d_gene: NA
CDR3aa: CASSLVALSYEQYF
CDR3nt: TGTGCCAGCAGCTTAGTGGCGCTTTCCTACGAGCAGTACTTC

v_gene: TRBV11-1
j_gene: TRBJ1-1
abundance: NA
d_gene: NA
CDR3aa: CASSLVGQIAFF
CDR3nt: TGTGCCAGCAGCCTAGTCGGACAGATTGCTTTCTTT

v_gene: TRBV6-5
j_gene: TRBJ1-1
abundance: once
d_gene: NA
CDR3aa: CASSRDVGEAFF
CDR3nt: TGTGCCAGCAGCAGGGATGTTGGTGAAGCTTTCTTT

v_gene: TRBV7-9
j_gene: TRBJ2-1
abundance: NA
d_gene: TRBD1
CDR3aa: CASSLGQGYGNEQFF
CDR3nt: TGTGCCAGCAGCTTAGGACAGGGGTATGGCAATGAGCAGTTCTTC

v_gene: TRBV7-9
j_gene: TRBJ2-5
abundance: NA
d_gene: NA
CDR3aa: CASSLSYRVGSQETQYF
CDR3nt: TGTGCCAGCAGCTTAAGTTACAGGGTAGGGTCCCAAGAGACCCAGTACTTC

v_gene: TRBV6-5
j_gene: TRBJ1-2
abundance: once
d_gene: NA
CDR3aa: CASSYSGGGYGYTF
CDR3nt: TGTGCCAGCAGTTACTCGGGTGGGGGTTATGGCTACACCTTC

v_gene: TRBV29-1
j_gene: TRBJ2-7
abundance: once
d_gene: NA
CDR3aa: CSVRAGTYEQYF
CDR3nt: TGCAGCGTTAGGGCAGGTACCTACGAGCAGTACTTC

v_gene: TRBV5-1
j_gene: TRBJ2-1
abundance: NA
d_gene: TRBD1
CDR3aa: CASSPSAQGALLVSYNEQFF
CDR3nt: TGCGCCAGCAGCCCTTCGGCTCAGGGGGCGCTTCTCGTCTCCTACAATGAGCAGTTCTTC

v_gene: TRBV11-2
j_gene: TRBJ2-3
abundance: NA
d_gene: TRBD1
CDR3aa: CASSLDRGLSDTQYF
CDR3nt: TGTGCCAGCAGCTTGGACAGGGGATTATCAGATACGCAGTATTTT

v_gene: TRBV30
j_gene: TRBJ2-3
abundance: NA
d_gene: NA
CDR3aa: CAWSRTVPSTDTQYF
CDR3nt: TGTGCCTGGAGTCGGACTGTACCAAGCACAGATACGCAGTATTTT

v_gene: TRBV30
j_gene: TRBJ1-6
abundance: NA
d_gene: NA
CDR3aa: CACLSGAEDNSPLHF
CDR3nt: TGTGCCTGTCTGAGTGGGGCAGAAGATAATTCACCCCTCCACTTT

v_gene: TRBV5-4
j_gene: TRBJ2-1
abundance: NA
d_gene: NA
CDR3aa: CASSQQTVVNEQFF
CDR3nt: TGTGCCAGCAGCCAACAGACAGTGGTCAATGAGCAGTTCTTC

v_gene: TRBV2
j_gene: TRBJ1-1
abundance: once
d_gene: NA
CDR3aa: CASMGIRINTEAFF
CDR3nt: TGTGCCAGCATGGGGATACGGATTAACACTGAAGCTTTCTTT

v_gene: TRBV6-5
j_gene: TRBJ2-3
abundance: NA
d_gene: TRBD2
CDR3aa: CASSQLAGFTDTQYF
CDR3nt: TGTGCCAGCAGTCAACTAGCGGGATTCACAGATACGCAGTATTTT

v_gene: TRBV6-1
j_gene: TRBJ2-1
abundance: NA
d_gene: NA
CDR3aa: CASSEIAGMGEQFF
CDR3nt: TGTGCCAGCAGTGAAATAGCCGGGATGGGTGAGCAGTTCTTC

v_gene: TRBV7-3
j_gene: TRBJ2-1
abundance: NA
d_gene: TRBD2
CDR3aa: CASSPFSSGSYNEQFF
CDR3nt: TGTGCCAGCAGCCCCTTTTCTAGCGGGAGCTACAATGAGCAGTTCTTC

v_gene: TRBV19
j_gene: TRBJ2-2
abundance: few
d_gene: NA
CDR3aa: CVSGNTGELFF
CDR3nt: TGTGTCAGCGGGAACACCGGGGAGCTGTTTTTT

v_gene: TRBV4-1
j_gene: TRBJ1-1
abundance: NA
d_gene: NA
CDR3aa: CASSDPWNTEAFF
CDR3nt: TGCGCCAGCAGCGACCCATGGAACACTGAAGCTTTCTTT

v_gene: TRBV25-1
j_gene: TRBJ1-2
abundance: NA
d_gene: NA
CDR3aa: CASSERGRAYGYTF
CDR3nt: TGTGCCAGCAGTGAACGGGGCAGGGCTTATGGCTACACCTTC

v_gene: TRBV11-3
j_gene: TRBJ2-2
abundance: NA
d_gene: NA
CDR3aa: CASSPGERDDTGELFF
CDR3nt: TGTGCCAGCAGCCCAGGGGAGCGGGACGACACCGGGGAGCTGTTTTTT

v_gene: TRBV5-8
j_gene: TRBJ2-2
abundance: NA
d_gene: NA
CDR3aa: CASSMGRPNFYTGELFF
CDR3nt: TGTGCCAGCAGCATGGGACGGCCAAACTTCTACACCGGGGAGCTGTTTTTT